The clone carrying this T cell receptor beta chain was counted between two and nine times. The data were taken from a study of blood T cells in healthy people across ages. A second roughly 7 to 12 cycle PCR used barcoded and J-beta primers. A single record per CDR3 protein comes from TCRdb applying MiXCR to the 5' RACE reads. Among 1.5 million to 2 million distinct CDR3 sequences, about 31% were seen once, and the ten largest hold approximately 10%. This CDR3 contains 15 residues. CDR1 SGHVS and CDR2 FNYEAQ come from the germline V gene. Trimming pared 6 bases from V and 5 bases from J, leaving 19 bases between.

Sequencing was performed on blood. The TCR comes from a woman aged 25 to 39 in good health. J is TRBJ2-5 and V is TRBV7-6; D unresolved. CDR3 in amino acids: CASSSSSLYGETQYF. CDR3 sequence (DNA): TGTGCCAGCAGTTCATCCTCCCTTTACGGGGAGACCCAGTACTTC.